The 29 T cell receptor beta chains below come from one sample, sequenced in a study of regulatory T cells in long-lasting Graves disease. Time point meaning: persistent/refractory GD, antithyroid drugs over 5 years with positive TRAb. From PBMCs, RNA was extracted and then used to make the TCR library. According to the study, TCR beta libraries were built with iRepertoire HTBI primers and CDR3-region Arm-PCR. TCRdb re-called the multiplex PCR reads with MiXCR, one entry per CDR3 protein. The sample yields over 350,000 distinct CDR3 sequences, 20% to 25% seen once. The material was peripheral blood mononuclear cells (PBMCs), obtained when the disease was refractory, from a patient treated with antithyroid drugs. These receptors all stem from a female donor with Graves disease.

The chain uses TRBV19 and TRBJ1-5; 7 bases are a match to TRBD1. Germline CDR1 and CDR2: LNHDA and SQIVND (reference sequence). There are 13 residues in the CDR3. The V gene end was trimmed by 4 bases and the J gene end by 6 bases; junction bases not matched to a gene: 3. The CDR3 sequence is CASSTAGGQPQHF. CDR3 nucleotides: TGTGCCAGTAGTACGGCAGGGGGTCAGCCCCAGCATTTT.

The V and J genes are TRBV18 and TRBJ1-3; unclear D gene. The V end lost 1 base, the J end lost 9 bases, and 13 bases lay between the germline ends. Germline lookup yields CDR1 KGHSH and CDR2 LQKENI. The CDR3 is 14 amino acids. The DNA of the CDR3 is TGTGCCAGCTCACCACGAGAGGGTTCGGGCACCATATATTTT. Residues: CASSPREGSGTIYF.

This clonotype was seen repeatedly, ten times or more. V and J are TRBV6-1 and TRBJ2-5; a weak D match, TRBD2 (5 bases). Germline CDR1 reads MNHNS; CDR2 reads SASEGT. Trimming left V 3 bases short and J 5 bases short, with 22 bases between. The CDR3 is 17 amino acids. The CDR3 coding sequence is TGTGCCAGCAGTGAGACGGTAGCGCGAGGCCCGGGGGAGACCCAGTACTTC. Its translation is CASSETVARGPGETQYF.

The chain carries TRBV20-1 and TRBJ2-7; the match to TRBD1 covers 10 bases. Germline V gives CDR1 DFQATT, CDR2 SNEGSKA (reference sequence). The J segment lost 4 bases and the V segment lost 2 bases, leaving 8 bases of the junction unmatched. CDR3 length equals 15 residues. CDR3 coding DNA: TGCAGTGCTAGAAATTGGGACAGGGGAAAGTACGAGCAGTACTTC. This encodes CSARNWDRGKYEQYF.

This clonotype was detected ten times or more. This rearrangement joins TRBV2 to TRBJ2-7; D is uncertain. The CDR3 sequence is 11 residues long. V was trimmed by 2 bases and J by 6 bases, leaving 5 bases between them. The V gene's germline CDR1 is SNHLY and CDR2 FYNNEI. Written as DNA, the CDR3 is TGTGCCAGCAGTGAATACCCCGAGCAGTACTTC. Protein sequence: CASSEYPEQYF.

The CDR3, as DNA: TGTGCCAGCAGCTCGGACAGGGAGCTTTACGAGCAGTACTTC. This codes for CASSSDRELYEQYF. The chain links TRBV6-1 to TRBJ2-7, with 8 bases fitting TRBD1. This CDR3 has 14 amino acids. From germline, CDR1 is MNHNS and CDR2 SASEGT. Unmatched junction bases numbered 8, after V lost 6 bases and J lost 4 bases.

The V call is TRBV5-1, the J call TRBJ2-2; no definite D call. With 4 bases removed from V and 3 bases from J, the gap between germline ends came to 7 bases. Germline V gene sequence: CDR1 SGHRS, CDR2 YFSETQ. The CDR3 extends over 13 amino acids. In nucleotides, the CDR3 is TGCGCCAGCAGCAGTGCGGACACCGGGGAGCTGTTTTTT. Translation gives CASSSADTGELFF.

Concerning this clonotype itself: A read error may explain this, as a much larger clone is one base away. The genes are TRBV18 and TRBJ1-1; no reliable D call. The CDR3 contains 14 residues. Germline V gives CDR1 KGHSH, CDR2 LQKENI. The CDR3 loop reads CASSLDEADGEAFF. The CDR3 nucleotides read TGTGCCAGTTCACTAGACGAAGCGGACGGTGAAGCTTTCTTT.

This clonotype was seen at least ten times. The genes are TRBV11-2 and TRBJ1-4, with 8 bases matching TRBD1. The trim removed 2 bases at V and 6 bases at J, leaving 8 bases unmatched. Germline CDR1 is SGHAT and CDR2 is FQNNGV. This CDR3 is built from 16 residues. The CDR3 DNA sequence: TGTGCCAGCAGCTTACTCGACAGGGGACCGTATGAAAAACTGTTTTTT. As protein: CASSLLDRGPYEKLFF.

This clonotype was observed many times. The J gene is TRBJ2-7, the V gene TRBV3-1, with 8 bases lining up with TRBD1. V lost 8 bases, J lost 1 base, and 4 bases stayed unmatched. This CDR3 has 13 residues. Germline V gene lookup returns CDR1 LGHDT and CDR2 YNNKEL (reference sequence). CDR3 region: CASSRTGSYEQYF. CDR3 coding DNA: TGTGCCAGCTCCCGGACAGGGTCCTACGAGCAGTACTTC.

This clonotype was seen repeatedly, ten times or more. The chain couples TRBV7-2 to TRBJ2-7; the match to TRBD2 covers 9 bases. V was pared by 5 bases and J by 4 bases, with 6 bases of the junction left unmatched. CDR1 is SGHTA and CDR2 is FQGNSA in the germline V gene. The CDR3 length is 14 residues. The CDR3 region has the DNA TGTGCCAGCAGCGCGGGAGGGCCAGTGTACGAGCAGTACTTC. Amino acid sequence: CASSAGGPVYEQYF.

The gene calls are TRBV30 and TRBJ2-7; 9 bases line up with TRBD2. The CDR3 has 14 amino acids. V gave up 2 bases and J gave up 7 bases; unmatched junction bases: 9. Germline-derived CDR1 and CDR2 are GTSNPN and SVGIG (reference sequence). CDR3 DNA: TGTGCCTGGAGTAGCGGGAGGCTAGTCAGGGAGCAGTACTTC. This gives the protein CAWSSGRLVREQYF.

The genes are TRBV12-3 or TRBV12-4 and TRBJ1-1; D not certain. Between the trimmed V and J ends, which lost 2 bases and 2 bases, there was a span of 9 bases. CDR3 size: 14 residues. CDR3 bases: TGTGCCAGCAGTTTATACGGAGCTAACACTGAAGCTTTCTTT. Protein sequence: CASSLYGANTEAFF.

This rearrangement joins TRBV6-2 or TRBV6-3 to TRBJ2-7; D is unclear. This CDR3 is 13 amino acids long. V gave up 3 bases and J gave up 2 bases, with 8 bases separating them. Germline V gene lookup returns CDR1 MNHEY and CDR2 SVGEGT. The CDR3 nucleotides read TGTGCCAGCAGTTATAGCCAGACCTACGAGCAGTACTTC. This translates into CASSYSQTYEQYF.

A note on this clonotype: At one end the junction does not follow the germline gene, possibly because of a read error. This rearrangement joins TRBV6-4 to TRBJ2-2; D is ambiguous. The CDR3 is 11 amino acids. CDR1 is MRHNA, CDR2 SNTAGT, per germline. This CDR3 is CASPSTEELFF. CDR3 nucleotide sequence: TGTGCCAGCCCAAGCACCGAGGAGCTGTTTTTT.

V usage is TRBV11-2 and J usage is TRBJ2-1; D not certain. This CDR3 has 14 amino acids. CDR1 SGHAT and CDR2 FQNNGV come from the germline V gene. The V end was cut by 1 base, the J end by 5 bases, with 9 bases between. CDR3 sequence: CASSLGQPDNEQFF. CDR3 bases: TGTGCCAGCAGCTTAGGTCAGCCCGACAATGAGCAGTTCTTC.

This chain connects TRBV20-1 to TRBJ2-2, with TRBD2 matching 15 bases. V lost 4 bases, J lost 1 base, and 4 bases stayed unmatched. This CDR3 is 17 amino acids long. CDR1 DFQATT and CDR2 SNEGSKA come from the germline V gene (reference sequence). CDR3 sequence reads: CSATGLAGGMNTGELFF. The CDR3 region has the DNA TGCAGTGCTACCGGACTAGCGGGAGGGATGAACACCGGGGAGCTGTTTTTT.

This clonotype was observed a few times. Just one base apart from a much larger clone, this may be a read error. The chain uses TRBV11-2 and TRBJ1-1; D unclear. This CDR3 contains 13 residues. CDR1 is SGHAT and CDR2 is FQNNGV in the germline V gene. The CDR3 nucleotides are TGTACCAGCAGTCGGGGTGGGAACACTGAAGCTTTCTTT. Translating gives CTSSRGGNTEAFF.

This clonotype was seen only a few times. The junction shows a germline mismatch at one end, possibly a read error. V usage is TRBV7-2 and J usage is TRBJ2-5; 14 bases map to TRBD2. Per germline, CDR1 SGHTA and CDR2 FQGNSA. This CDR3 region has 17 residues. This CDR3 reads CASSLTTSGRALETQYF. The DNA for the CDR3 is TGCGCCAGCAGCTTGACGACTAGCGGGAGGGCCCTGGAGACCCAGTACTTC.

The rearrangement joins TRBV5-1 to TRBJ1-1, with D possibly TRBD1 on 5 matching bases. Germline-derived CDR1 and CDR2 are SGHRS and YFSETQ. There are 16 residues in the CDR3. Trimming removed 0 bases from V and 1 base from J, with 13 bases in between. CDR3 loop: CASSLVPVTENTEAFF. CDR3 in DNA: TGCGCCAGCAGCTTGGTTCCGGTGACAGAGAACACTGAAGCTTTCTTT.

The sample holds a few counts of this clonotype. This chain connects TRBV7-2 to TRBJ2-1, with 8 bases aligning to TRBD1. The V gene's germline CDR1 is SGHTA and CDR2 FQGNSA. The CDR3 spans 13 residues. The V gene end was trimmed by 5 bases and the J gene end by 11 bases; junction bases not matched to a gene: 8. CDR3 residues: CASSPGQGRKQFF. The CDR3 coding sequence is TGTGCCAGCAGCCCCGGACAGGGAAGGAAGCAGTTCTTC. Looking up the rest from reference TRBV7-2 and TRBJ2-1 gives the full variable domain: GAGVSQSPSNKVTEKGKDVELRCDPISGHTALYWYRQSLGQGLEFLIYFQGNSAPDKSGLPSDRFSAERTGGSVSTLTIQRTQQEDSAVYLCASSPGQGRKQFFGPGTRLTVL.

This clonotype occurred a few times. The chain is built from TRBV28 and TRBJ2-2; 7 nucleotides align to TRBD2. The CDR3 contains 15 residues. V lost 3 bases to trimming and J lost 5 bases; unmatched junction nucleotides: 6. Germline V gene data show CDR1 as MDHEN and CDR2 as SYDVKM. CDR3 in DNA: TGTGCCAGCAGTTTCGCGGGAGTTAATACCGGGGAGCTGTTTTTT. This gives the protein CASSFAGVNTGELFF.

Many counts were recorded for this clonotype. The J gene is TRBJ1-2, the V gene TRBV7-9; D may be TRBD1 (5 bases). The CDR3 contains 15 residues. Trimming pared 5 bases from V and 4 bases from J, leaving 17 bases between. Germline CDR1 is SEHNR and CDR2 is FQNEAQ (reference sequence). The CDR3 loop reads CASSLQGPIGYGYTF. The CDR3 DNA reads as TGTGCCAGCAGCCTGCAGGGACCCATTGGCTATGGCTACACCTTC.

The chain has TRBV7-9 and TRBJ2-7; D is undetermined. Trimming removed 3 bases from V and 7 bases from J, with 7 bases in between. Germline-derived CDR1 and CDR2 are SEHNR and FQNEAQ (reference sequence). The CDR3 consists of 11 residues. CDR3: CASSFGEEQYF. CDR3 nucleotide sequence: TGTGCCAGCAGCTTTGGGGAAGAGCAGTACTTC.

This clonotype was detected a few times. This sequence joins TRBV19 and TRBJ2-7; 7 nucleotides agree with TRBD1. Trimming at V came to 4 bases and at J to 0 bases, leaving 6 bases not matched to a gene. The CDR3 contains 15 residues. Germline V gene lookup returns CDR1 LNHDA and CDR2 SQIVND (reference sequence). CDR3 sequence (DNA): TGTGCCAGTAGTACAAGGGACAGTCCCTCCTACGAGCAGTACTTC. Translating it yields CASSTRDSPSYEQYF.

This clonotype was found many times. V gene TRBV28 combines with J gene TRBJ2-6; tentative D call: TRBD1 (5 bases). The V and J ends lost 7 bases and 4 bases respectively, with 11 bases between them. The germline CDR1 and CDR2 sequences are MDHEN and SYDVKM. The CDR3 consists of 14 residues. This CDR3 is CASNQGTGANVLTF. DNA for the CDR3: TGTGCCAGCAATCAGGGAACAGGGGCCAACGTCCTGACTTTC.

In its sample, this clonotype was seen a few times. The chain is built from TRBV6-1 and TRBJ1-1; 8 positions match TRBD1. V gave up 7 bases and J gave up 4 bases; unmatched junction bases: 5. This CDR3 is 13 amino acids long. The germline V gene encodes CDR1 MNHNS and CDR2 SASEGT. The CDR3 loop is CASKAQGATEAFF. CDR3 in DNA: TGTGCCAGCAAGGCCCAGGGGGCCACTGAAGCTTTCTTT.

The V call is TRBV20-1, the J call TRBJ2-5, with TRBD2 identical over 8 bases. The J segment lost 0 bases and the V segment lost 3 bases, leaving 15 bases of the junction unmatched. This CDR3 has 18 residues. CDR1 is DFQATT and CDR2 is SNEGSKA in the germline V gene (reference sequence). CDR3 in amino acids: CSARPPGTRALNQETQYF. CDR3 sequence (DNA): TGCAGTGCTAGGCCCCCCGGGACTAGGGCCCTAAACCAAGAGACCCAGTACTTC.

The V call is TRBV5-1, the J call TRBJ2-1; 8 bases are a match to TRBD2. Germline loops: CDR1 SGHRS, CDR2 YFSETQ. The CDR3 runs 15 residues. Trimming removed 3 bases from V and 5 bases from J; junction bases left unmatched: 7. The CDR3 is CASSSGLVYHNEQFF. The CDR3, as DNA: TGCGCCAGCAGCTCGGGACTAGTCTACCACAATGAGCAGTTCTTC.